These 25 T cell receptor beta chains were sequenced from one sample in a study of control samples from healthy donors and cancer patients. Profiling relied on immunoSEQ multiplex PCR, and the TCRdb table lists in-frame clones only, not all of them. The sample carries some 130,000 clones, approximately 94% recorded once. The specimen was blood. These receptors all come from a man younger than 45 in good health.

The V and J genes are TRBV6-5 and TRBJ2-3, with D unclear. Germline V CDR1 and CDR2: MNHEY, SVGAGI. CDR3 size: 13 residues. Trimming removed 4 bases from V and 6 bases from J, with 11 bases in between. The chain's CDR3 is CASSLQIRDTQYF. The CDR3, as DNA: TGTGCCAGCAGTTTGCAGATTCGGGATACGCAGTATTTT.

The CDR3 here is CASSGSSGGSSYNEQFF. In DNA, the CDR3 is TGTGCCAGCAGCGGATCTAGCGGGGGGAGCTCCTACAATGAGCAGTTCTTC. V usage is TRBV9 and J usage is TRBJ2-1; 11 bases map to TRBD2. This CDR3 has 17 amino acids. V lost 3 bases and J lost 0; bases outside the gene matches: 5. Germline V gene data show CDR1 as SGDLS and CDR2 as YYNGEE.

This chain uses TRBV19 with TRBJ1-5; TRBD1 matches at 7 bases. Germline V gene data show CDR1 as LNHDA and CDR2 as SQIVND (reference sequence). V was pared by 5 bases and J by 3 bases, with 10 bases of the junction left unmatched. The CDR3 spans 16 residues. CDR3 DNA sequence: TGTGCCAGTAGTCGCTCTCCGGACAGGCCCAATCAGCCCCAGCATTTT. Residues: CASSRSPDRPNQPQHF.

The chain combines TRBV5-1 with TRBJ2-5; TRBD2 matches 7 bases. The CDR3 extends over 13 amino acids. Germline V CDR1 and CDR2: SGHRS, YFSETQ. Trimming removed 4 bases from V and 9 bases from J; junction bases left unmatched: 9. CDR3 bases: TGCGCCAGCAGCACGACTAGCCGGTGGGCCCAGTACTTC. Protein sequence: CASSTTSRWAQYF.

Written as DNA, the CDR3 is TGTGCCAGCAGCTTAATCTACCAGGTAGAGACCCAGTACTTC. Its protein product is CASSLIYQVETQYF. The chain recombines TRBV7-2 with TRBJ2-5; D unresolved. This CDR3 region has 14 residues. Germline V lookup: CDR1 SGHTA, CDR2 FQGNSA. V lost 2 bases and J lost 4, with 11 bases in between. Drawing the rest from reference TRBV7-2 and TRBJ2-5, the complete variable domain is GAGVSQSPSNKVTEKGKDVELRCDPISGHTALYWYRQSLGQGLEFLIYFQGNSAPDKSGLPSDRFSAERTGGSVSTLTIQRTQQEDSAVYLCASSLIYQVETQYFGPGTRLLVL.

The chain is built from TRBV19 and TRBJ1-3; D is perhaps TRBD1 (5 bases). The V end lost 3 bases, the J end lost 0 bases, and 15 bases lay between the germline ends. CDR1 and CDR2 from the germline V gene are LNHDA and SQIVND (reference sequence). This CDR3 has 17 amino acids. The CDR3 loop is CASSILGAGTSGNTIYF. In DNA, the CDR3 is TGTGCCAGTAGTATCCTCGGGGCCGGCACCTCTGGAAACACCATATATTTT. The entire variable domain, with the rest obtained from reference TRBV19 and TRBJ1-3, is as follows: DGGITQSPKYLFRKEGQNVTLSCEQNLNHDAMYWYRQDPGQGLRLIYYSQIVNDFQKGDIAEGYSVSREKKESFPLTVTSAQKNPTAFYLCASSILGAGTSGNTIYFGEGSWLTVV.

V and J are TRBV23-1 and TRBJ2-7; 8 bases align to TRBD2. TRBV23-1 is an ORF for which the function is uncertain. Unmatched junction bases numbered 7, after V lost 3 bases and J lost 3 bases. The CDR3 extends over 15 amino acids. The CDR3 loop is CASSHRAGANYEQYF. In nucleotides, the CDR3 is TGCGCCAGCAGTCATCGAGCGGGGGCTAACTACGAGCAGTACTTC.

This chain links TRBV12-3 or TRBV12-4 with TRBJ2-1; tentative D call: TRBD2 (6 bases). CDR3 length equals 12 residues. The V and J ends lost 3 bases and 10 bases respectively, with 10 bases between them. The CDR3 nucleotides read TGTGCCAGCAGTTTTTCAGGGAGGGAGCAGTTCTTC. This translates into CASSFSGREQFF.

The chain combines TRBV5-1 with TRBJ2-7; D call uncertain. This CDR3 contains 14 residues. Germline CDR1 is SGHRS and CDR2 is YFSETQ. Trimming took off 4 bases at V and 0 bases at J, with 11 bases between the two ends. The DNA of the CDR3 is TGCGCCAGCAGCACGCAGGAATTCTCCTACGAGCAGTACTTC. Translating it yields CASSTQEFSYEQYF. The entire variable domain, with the rest obtained from reference TRBV5-1 and TRBJ2-7, is as follows: KAGVTQTPRYLIKTRGQQVTLSCSPISGHRSVSWYQQTPGQGLQFLFEYFSETQRNKGNFPGRFSGRQFSNSRSEMNVSTLELGDSALYLCASSTQEFSYEQYFGPGTRLTVT.

The chain carries TRBV20-1 and TRBJ2-5; D remains ambiguous. This CDR3 spans 11 amino acids. Germline CDR1 DFQATT, CDR2 SNEGSKA (reference sequence). V lost 6 bases, J lost 4 bases, and 9 bases lay in between. The CDR3, as DNA: TGCAGTGCCCGAAGAGGAGAGACCCAGTACTTC. Translation gives CSARRGETQYF.

The chain recombines TRBV19 with TRBJ1-1; TRBD1 matches at 9 bases. The CDR3 covers 14 residues. V dropped 6 bases and J dropped 2; count of bases not matched to a gene: 4. The germline gives CDR1 LNHDA, CDR2 SQIVND (reference sequence). DNA of the CDR3: TGTGCCAGTAGGACGGACAGGGGCAACACTGAAGCTTTCTTT. Its translation: CASRTDRGNTEAFF. Full variable domain (rest looked up from reference TRBV19 and TRBJ1-1): DGGITQSPKYLFRKEGQNVTLSCEQNLNHDAMYWYRQDPGQGLRLIYYSQIVNDFQKGDIAEGYSVSREKKESFPLTVTSAQKNPTAFYLCASRTDRGNTEAFFGQGTRLTVV.

The rearrangement uses TRBV6-2 or TRBV6-3 and TRBJ1-5; TRBD1 matches 12 bases. V shed 6 bases, J shed 6 bases, and the junction held 15 bases outside the gene matches. The V gene's germline CDR1 is MNHEY and CDR2 SVGEGT. This CDR3 is built from 18 residues. The DNA of the CDR3 is TGTGCCAGCAGCCCCCCCCGGGACAGGGGGCCTCCGGGTCAGCCCCAGCATTTT. It translates to CASSPPRDRGPPGQPQHF.

This chain links TRBV14 with TRBJ1-4; TRBD1 might be the D (6 bases). From germline, CDR1 is SGHDN and CDR2 FVKESK. This CDR3 comprises 16 residues. Trimming stripped 4 bases from V and 7 bases from J, with 19 bases between. The CDR3 DNA is TGTGCCAGCAGCCCTCTGGCAGGGGCGAATGGTGAAAAACTGTTTTTT. It encodes CASSPLAGANGEKLFF.

This chain connects TRBV4-1 to TRBJ1-2, with 7 bases matching TRBD1. V was pared by 1 base and J by 7 bases, with 12 bases of the junction left unmatched. The germline V gene encodes CDR1 MGHRA and CDR2 YSYEKL. This CDR3 spans 16 amino acids. CDR3 sequence reads: CASSQVTFDRAGGYTF. CDR3 nucleotide sequence: TGCGCCAGCAGCCAAGTGACGTTTGACAGGGCTGGTGGCTACACCTTC.

J is TRBJ1-1 and V is TRBV10-2; D not resolved. Germline-derived CDR1 and CDR2 are WSHSY and SAAADI. The V and J ends lost 9 bases and 2 bases respectively, with 13 bases between them. The CDR3 has 13 amino acids. The CDR3 sequence is CASKGGANTEAFF. CDR3 coding DNA: TGCGCCAGTAAAGGAGGCGCAAACACTGAAGCTTTCTTT.

This clone was observed a handful of times. This rearrangement joins TRBV9 to TRBJ1-1; a weak D match, TRBD1 (6 bases). This CDR3 comprises 15 residues. Germline values: CDR1 SGDLS, CDR2 YYNGEE. The V end lost 0 bases, the J end lost 3 bases, and 12 bases lay between the germline ends. CDR3 in DNA: TGTGCCAGCAGCGTAGATGCAGGGGCCGACACTGAAGCTTTCTTT. Translating it yields CASSVDAGADTEAFF.

In this sample, this clone turned up once. The V and J genes are TRBV2 and TRBJ2-7, with D perhaps matching TRBD2 (6 bases). Trimming left V 5 bases short and J 1 base short, with 18 bases between. CDR1 is SNHLY, CDR2 FYNNEI, per germline. The length of the CDR3 is 16 residues. CDR3 DNA sequence: TGTGCCAGCAGTATACCCCGGGACGGAGGGTCCTACGAGCAGTACTTC. Translating it yields CASSIPRDGGSYEQYF.

V gene TRBV30 combines with J gene TRBJ2-2; D gene uncertain. The CDR3 length is 11 residues. V lost 5 bases, J lost 5 bases, and 6 bases lay in between. CDR1 is GTSNPN and CDR2 is SVGIG in the germline V gene (reference sequence). CDR3 loop: CAWGNTGELFF. The CDR3 coding sequence is TGTGCCTGGGGAAATACCGGGGAGCTGTTTTTT.

This clone showed up just once. V gene TRBV5-6 combines with J gene TRBJ2-1; no clear D. The CDR3 spans 13 residues. V lost 4 bases, J lost 6 bases, and 11 bases lay in between. Germline V CDR1 and CDR2: SGHDT, YYEEEE. The CDR3 protein is CASSDGRSNEQFF. In DNA, the CDR3 is TGTGCCAGCAGCGACGGACGGAGCAATGAGCAGTTCTTC.

The V gene is TRBV24-1, the J gene TRBJ2-5; D remains ambiguous. Germline V CDR1 and CDR2: KGHDR, SFDVKD. The germline V and J ends were trimmed by 2 bases and 2 bases, with 5 bases remaining between them. The CDR3 has 13 amino acids. CDR3 coding DNA: TGTGCCACCAGTGATTCCTGGCAAGAGACCCAGTACTTC. Amino acid sequence: CATSDSWQETQYF.

The chain recombines TRBV5-4 with TRBJ1-1; D perhaps matches TRBD1 (5 bases). In germline, CDR1 is SGHNT, CDR2 YYREEE (reference sequence). Deletions cut 0 bases from V and 7 bases from J, with 10 bases between. The CDR3 length is 13 residues. The CDR3 protein is CASSLGRGIEAFF. The CDR3 DNA sequence: TGTGCCAGCAGCTTGGGAAGGGGCATTGAAGCTTTCTTT.

The rearrangement uses TRBV3-1 (or the pseudogene TRBV3-2) and TRBJ2-5; 9 bases agree with TRBD1. With 1 base clipped from V and 1 base from J, the junction kept 7 bases outside the gene matches. This CDR3 region has 17 residues. Germline V gene lookup returns CDR1 LGHDT and CDR2 YNNKEL (reference sequence). As DNA, the CDR3 is TGTGCCAGCAGCCAAGGGGACAGGGTTTTACCCCAAGAGACCCAGTACTTC. This encodes CASSQGDRVLPQETQYF.

The V and J genes are TRBV27 and TRBJ2-1; 9 nucleotides agree with TRBD2. Germline CDR1 and CDR2: MNHEY and SMNVEV (reference sequence). The ends lost 4 bases at V and 8 bases at J; junction bases unmatched: 9. The CDR3 has 15 residues. This CDR3 is CASSSGLAGYHEQFF. Written as DNA, the CDR3 is TGTGCCAGCAGTTCCGGGCTAGCGGGGTACCATGAGCAGTTCTTC.

The count of this clone is one. At one boundary the junction diverges from the germline segment, which might be a read error. V gene TRBV6-4 combines with J gene TRBJ2-7; no clear D gene. The CDR3 is made up of 10 amino acids. Germline lookup yields CDR1 MRHNA and CDR2 SNTAGT. CDR3 residues: CASSAAVEDF. The CDR3 DNA reads TGTGCCAGCAGTGCGGCCGTCGAGGACTTC.

For this clone: A read error may account for a junction end that differs from germline. This chain uses TRBV7-7 with TRBJ1-2; TRBD1 aligns across 8 bases. The CDR3 has 16 residues. Germline V lookup: CDR1 SSHAT, CDR2 FNYEAQ (reference sequence). Here the CDR3 reads CASSLGAGGENYGYTF. The CDR3 DNA follows: TGTGCTAGCAGCTTAGGGGCAGGGGGCGAAAACTATGGCTACACCTTC.